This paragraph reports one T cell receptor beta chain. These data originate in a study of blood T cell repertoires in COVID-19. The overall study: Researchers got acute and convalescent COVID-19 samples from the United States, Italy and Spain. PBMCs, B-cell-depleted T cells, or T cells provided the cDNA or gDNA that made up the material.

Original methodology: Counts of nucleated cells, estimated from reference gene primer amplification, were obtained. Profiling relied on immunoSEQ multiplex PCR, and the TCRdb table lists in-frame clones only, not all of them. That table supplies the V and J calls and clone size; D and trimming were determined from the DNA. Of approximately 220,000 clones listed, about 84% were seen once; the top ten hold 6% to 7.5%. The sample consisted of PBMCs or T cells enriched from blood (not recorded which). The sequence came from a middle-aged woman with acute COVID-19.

The CDR3 DNA is TGTGCCAGCACCCTACTAGCGGGACAAGCCTCAAATGAGCAGTTCTTC. This translates into CASTLLAGQASNEQFF. The chain has TRBV28 and TRBJ2-1; TRBD2 agrees at 10 bases. Germline loops: CDR1 MDHEN, CDR2 SYDVKM. J lost 7 bases, V lost 7 bases, and 13 bases had no gene match. The CDR3 consists of 16 residues.